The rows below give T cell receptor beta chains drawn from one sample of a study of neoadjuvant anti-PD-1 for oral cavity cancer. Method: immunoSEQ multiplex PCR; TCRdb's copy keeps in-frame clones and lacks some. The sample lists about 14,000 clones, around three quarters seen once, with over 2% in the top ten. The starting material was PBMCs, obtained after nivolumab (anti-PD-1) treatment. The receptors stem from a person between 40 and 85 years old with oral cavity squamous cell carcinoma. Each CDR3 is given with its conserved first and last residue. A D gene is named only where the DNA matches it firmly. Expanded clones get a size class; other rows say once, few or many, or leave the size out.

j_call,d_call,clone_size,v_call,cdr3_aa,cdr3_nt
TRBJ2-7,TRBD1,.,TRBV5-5,CASRPPTGTAYEQYF,TGTGCCAGCAGACCGCCTACCGGGACAGCTTACGAGCAGTACTTC
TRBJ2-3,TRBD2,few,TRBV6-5,CASRVAGPTDTQYF,TGTGCCAGCAGAGTAGCGGGACCCACAGATACGCAGTATTTT
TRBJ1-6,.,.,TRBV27,CASSLDDVGASPLHF,TGTGCCAGCAGTCTAGACGACGTGGGCGCTTCACCCCTCCACTTT
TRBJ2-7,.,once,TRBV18,CASSREEGYEQYF,TGTGCCAGCTCGCGCGAAGAAGGCTACGAGCAGTACTTC
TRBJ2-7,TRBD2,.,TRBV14,CASSQASGGYYEQYF,TGTGCCAGCAGCCAAGCTAGCGGGGGTTACTACGAGCAGTACTTC
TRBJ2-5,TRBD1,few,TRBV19,CASANGQGQRETQYF,TGTGCCAGTGCGAACGGACAGGGGCAGCGGGAGACCCAGTACTTC
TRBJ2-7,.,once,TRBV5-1,CASSRTDAYEQYF,TGCGCCAGCAGCAGGACAGACGCCTACGAGCAGTACTTC
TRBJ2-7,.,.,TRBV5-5,CASSLAPSISYEQYF,TGTGCCAGCAGCTTGGCTCCCAGCATCTCCTACGAGCAGTACTTC
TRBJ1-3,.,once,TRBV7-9,CASSRIRRSGNTIYF,TGTGCCAGCAGCCGCATCCGACGGTCTGGAAACACCATATATTTT
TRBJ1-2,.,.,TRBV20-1,CSARGRYGYTF,TGCAGTGCTAGAGGCAGGTATGGCTACACCTTC
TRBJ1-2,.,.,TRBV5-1,CASSLEAGVDGYTF,TGCGCCAGCAGCTTGGAAGCAGGGGTGGATGGCTACACCTTC
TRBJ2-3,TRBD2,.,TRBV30,CAGGKLAGDTQYF,TGTGCCGGGGGGAAGCTAGCGGGAGATACGCAGTATTTT
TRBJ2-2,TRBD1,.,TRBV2,CASSTDRSWNTGELFF,TGTGCCAGCAGTACGGACAGGTCCTGGAACACCGGGGAGCTGTTTTTT
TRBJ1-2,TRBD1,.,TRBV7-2,CASSPGLTGFGYTF,TGTGCCAGCAGCCCCGGATTGACAGGGTTTGGCTACACCTTC
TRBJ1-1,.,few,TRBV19,CASSIAGDIQNTEAFF,TGTGCCAGTAGTATAGCGGGGGACATCCAGAACACTGAAGCTTTCTTT
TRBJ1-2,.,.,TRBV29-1,CSVGGTGENYGYTF,TGCAGCGTTGGGGGAACCGGGGAGAACTATGGCTACACCTTC
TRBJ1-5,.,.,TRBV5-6,CASSLQGFSNQPQHF,TGTGCCAGCAGCTTACAGGGTTTTAGCAATCAGCCCCAGCATTTT
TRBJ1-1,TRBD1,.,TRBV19,CASSKGRGTMNTEAFF,TGTGCCAGTAGTAAGGGCAGGGGGACTATGAACACTGAAGCTTTCTTT
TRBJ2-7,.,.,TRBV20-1,CSASRGAQYF,TGCAGTGCTAGTCGGGGGGCGCAGTACTTC
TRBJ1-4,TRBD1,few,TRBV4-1,CASSQTIGTGNEKLFF,TGCGCCAGCAGCCAAACGATCGGGACAGGAAATGAAAAACTGTTTTTT
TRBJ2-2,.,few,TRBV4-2,CASSQGWVEELFF,TGTGCCAGCAGCCAAGGCTGGGTGGAGGAGCTGTTTTTT
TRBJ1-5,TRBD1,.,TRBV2,CASGGTGGGQPQHF,TGTGCCAGCGGGGGGACAGGGGGCGGTCAGCCCCAGCATTTT
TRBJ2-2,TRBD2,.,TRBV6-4,CASSDSGTSGTGELFF,TGTGCCAGCAGTGACTCGGGGACTAGCGGGACCGGGGAGCTGTTTTTT
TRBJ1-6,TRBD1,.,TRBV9,CASSDGTGAVNSPLHF,TGTGCCAGCAGCGACGGGACAGGGGCCGTGAATTCACCCCTCCACTTT
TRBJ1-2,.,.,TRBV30,CAWTDAVKSGYTF,TGTGCCTGGACCGACGCCGTCAAGAGTGGCTACACCTTC
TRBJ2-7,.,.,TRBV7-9,CASAGGGRGTYEQYF,TGTGCCAGCGCGGGTGGGGGCCGAGGGACCTACGAGCAGTACTTC
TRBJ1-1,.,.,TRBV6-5,CASSYRYSNTEAFF,TGTGCCAGCAGTTATAGGTACAGCAACACTGAAGCTTTCTTT
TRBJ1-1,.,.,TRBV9,CASSVEEGQAFF,TGTGCCAGCAGCGTAGAGGAGGGACAAGCTTTCTTT
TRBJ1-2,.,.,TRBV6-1,CASSDGQNYGYTF,TGTGCCAGCAGTGATGGTCAGAACTATGGCTACACCTTC
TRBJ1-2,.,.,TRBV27,CASRSGGDLYGYTF,TGTGCCAGCAGGTCGGGGGGGGACCTCTATGGCTACACCTTC
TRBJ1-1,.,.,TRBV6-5,CASSYGREAFF,TGTGCCAGCAGTTACGGTAGAGAAGCTTTCTTT
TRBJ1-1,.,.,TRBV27,CASSHESGTEAFF,TGTGCCAGCAGCCACGAGTCGGGCACTGAAGCTTTCTTT
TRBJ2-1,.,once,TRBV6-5,CASSYSTYNEQFF,TGTGCCAGCAGTTACTCTACTTACAATGAGCAGTTCTTC
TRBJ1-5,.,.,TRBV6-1,CASSEGQDYNQPQHF,TGTGCCAGCAGTGAGGGGCAGGATTACAATCAGCCCCAGCATTTT
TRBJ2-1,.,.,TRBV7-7,CASSQDRFNEQFF,TGTGCCAGCAGCCAGGACAGATTCAATGAGCAGTTCTTC
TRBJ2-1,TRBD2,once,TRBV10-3,CAISERLAGAVSYNEQFF,TGTGCCATCAGTGAGCGACTAGCGGGGGCCGTTTCCTACAATGAGCAGTTCTTC
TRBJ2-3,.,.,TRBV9,CASSVGGVSTDTQYF,TGTGCCAGCAGCGTAGGGGGGGTAAGCACAGATACGCAGTATTTT
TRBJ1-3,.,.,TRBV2,CASGPGTGNTIYF,TGTGCCAGTGGACCTGGCACTGGAAACACCATATATTTT
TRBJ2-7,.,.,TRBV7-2,CASSLVQGMYEQYF,TGTGCCAGCAGCTTAGTCCAGGGAATGTACGAGCAGTACTTC
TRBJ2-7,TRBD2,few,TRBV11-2,CASSPASGGRTYEQYF,TGTGCCAGCAGCCCCGCTAGCGGGGGGCGAACCTACGAGCAGTACTTC
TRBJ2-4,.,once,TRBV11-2,CASSLGGQRDIQYF,TGTGCCAGCAGCTTAGGGGGGCAGAGAGACATTCAGTACTTC
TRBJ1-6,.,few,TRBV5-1,CASSLEFRQVNSPLHF,TGCGCCAGCAGCTTGGAGTTCCGGCAGGTTAATTCACCCCTCCACTTT
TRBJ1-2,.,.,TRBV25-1,CASSGGSGGIYGYTF,TGTGCCAGCAGTGGGGGGAGCGGGGGTATCTATGGCTACACCTTC
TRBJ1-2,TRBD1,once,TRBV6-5,CASTRQGAGYTF,TGTGCCAGCACCCGACAGGGGGCTGGCTACACCTTC
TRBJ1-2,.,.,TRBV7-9,CASSSLGLRGYTF,TGTGCCAGCAGCTCGCTGGGGCTTCGGGGCTACACCTTC
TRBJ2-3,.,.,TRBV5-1,CASSLEGSLGDTQYF,TGCGCCAGCAGCTTGGAGGGCTCCCTAGGTGATACGCAGTATTTT
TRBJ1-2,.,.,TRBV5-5,CASSLLRDKFVDYTF,TGTGCCAGCAGCTTGCTCCGGGACAAATTTGTGGACTACACCTTC
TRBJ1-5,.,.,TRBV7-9,CASSLGRVGNQPQHF,TGTGCCAGCAGCTTAGGCAGGGTCGGCAATCAGCCCCAGCATTTT
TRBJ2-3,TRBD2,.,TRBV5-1,CASSQLAGGLPDTQYF,TGCGCCAGCAGCCAACTAGCGGGGGGGCTCCCAGATACGCAGTATTTT
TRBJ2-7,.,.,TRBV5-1,CASSPGDKAYEQYF,TGCGCCAGCAGCCCCGGGGACAAAGCCTACGAGCAGTACTTC
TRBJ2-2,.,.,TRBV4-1,CASSQARLGAPGELFF,TGCGCCAGCAGCCAAGCGAGGTTGGGGGCCCCCGGGGAGCTGTTTTTT
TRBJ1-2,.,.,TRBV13,CASSLVQRIHYGYTF,TGTGCCAGCAGCTTAGTACAGAGGATCCACTATGGCTACACCTTC
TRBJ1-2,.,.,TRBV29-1,CSVEGLFKYGYTF,TGCAGCGTTGAGGGCCTCTTTAAGTATGGCTACACCTTC
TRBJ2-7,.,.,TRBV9,CASSPKRLGEQYF,TGTGCCAGCAGTCCGAAGAGGCTGGGCGAGCAGTACTTC
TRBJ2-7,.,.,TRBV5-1,CASSTSTTRSEQYF,TGCGCCAGCAGCACCAGCACGACTAGAAGCGAGCAGTACTTC
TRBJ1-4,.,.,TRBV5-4,CASSLYGNEKLFF,TGTGCCAGCAGCTTGTATGGTAATGAAAAACTGTTTTTT
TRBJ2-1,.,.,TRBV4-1,CASSQESLPGYNEQFF,TGCGCCAGCAGCCAAGAAAGTTTACCGGGCTACAATGAGCAGTTCTTC
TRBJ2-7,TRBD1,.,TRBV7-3,CASSPTGVPSYEQYF,TGTGCCAGCAGCCCAACAGGGGTCCCCTCCTACGAGCAGTACTTC